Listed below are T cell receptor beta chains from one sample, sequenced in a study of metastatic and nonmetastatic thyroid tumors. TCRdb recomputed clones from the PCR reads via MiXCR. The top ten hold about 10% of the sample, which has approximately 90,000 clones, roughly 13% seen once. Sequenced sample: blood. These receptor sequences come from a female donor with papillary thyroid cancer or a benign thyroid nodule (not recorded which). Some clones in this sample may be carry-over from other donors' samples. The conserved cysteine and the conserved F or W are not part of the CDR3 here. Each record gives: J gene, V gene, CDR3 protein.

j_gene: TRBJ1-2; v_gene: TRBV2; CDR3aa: ASRPGGGAEGYT
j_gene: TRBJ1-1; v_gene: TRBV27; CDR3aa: ASSSNREKSEAF
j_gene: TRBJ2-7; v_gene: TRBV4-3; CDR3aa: ASSQGTTVYDEQY
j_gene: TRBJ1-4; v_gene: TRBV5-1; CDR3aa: ASSLEVTKEKLF
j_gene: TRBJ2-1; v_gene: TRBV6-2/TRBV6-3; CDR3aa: ASSYSTSGSYNEQF
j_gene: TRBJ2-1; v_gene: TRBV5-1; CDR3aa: ASSLESGVYNEQF
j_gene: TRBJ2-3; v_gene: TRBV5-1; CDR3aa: ASSLWGGSTDTQY
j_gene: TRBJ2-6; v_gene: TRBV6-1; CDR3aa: ASSPAGRSGANVLT
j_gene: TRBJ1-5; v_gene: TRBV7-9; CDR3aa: ASSLLHGAFQPQH
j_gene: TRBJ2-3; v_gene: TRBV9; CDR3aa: ASSVAEGLRDTQY
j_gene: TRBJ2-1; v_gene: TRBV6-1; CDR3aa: ASTRLADYNEQF
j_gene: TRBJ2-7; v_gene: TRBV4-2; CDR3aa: ASSQDLTSGLYEQY
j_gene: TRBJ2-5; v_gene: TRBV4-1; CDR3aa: ASSQGNRQETQY
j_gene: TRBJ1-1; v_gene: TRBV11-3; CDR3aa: ASSSGVGTEAF
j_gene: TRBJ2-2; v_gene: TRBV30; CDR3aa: AWTSLLSGELF
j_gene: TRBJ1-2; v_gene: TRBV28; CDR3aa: ASSPTVYGYT
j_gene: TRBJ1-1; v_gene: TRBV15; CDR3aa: ATSSGQGWNTEAF
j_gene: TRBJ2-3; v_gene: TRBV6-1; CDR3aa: ASSEASAGRTDTQY
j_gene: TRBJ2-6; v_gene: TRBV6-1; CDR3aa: ASSVTGSGANVLT
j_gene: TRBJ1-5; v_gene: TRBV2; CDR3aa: ASSPDAGSNQPQH
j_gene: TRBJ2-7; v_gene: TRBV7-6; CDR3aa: ASSLADEQY
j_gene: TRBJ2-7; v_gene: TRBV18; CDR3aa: ASSPESSYEQY
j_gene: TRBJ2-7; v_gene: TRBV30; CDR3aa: AWSAQGYEQY
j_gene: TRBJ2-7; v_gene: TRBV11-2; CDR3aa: ASSLWHTYERY
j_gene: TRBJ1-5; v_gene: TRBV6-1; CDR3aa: ASSETLNQPQH
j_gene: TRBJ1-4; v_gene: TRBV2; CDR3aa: ASSAGTGGEKLF
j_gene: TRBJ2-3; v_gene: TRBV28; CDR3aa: ASSLVVTTDTQY